The clone carrying this T cell receptor (beta chain) came up a few times. The antigen remains undetermined. This sample was included in a study of T cell repertoires in cytomegalovirus infection. TCRdb called the reads again in MiXCR, with one record for every CDR3 protein. The sample lists over 45,000 distinct CDR3 sequences, around 18% occurring once. V was clipped by 4 bases and J by 2 bases; unmatched bases: 7. This CDR3 spans 15 amino acids. Germline lookup yields CDR1 SGHTA and CDR2 FQGNSA. The origin of this receptor is a human donor in good health (CMV status not recorded). Some clones in this sample may be carry-over from other donors' samples. Source: CD8+ T cells from cultured PBMCs, taken from culture after CMV antigen stimulation. V is TRBV7-2 and J is TRBJ2-7; 8 bases map to TRBD2. CDR3 coding DNA: TGTGCCAGCAGCTCGTCCCCGGGACTAGCCTACGAGCAGTACTTC. Protein sequence: CASSSSPGLAYEQYF. Combining the CDR3 with reference TRBV7-2 and TRBJ2-7 gives the whole variable domain GAGVSQSPSNKVTEKGKDVELRCDPISGHTALYWYRQSLGQGLEFLIYFQGNSAPDKSGLPSDRFSAERTGGSVSTLTIQRTQQEDSAVYLCASSSSPGLAYEQYFGPGTRLTVT.